The rows below give T cell receptor beta chains drawn from one sample of a study of OX40 agonist ivuxolimab in advanced cancers. The protocol was immunoSEQ multiplex PCR, while the TCRdb copy is restricted to in-frame clones and leaves out a portion. The repertoire holds approximately 43,000 clones, with roughly 90% as singletons. Sequenced material: CD4+ or CD8+ T cells sorted from blood, taken in a trial of the OX40 agonist ivuxolimab. The receptors derive from an adult with an advanced solid tumor such as melanoma, head and neck, liver or kidney cancer. Each CDR3 is given with its conserved first and last residue. A D gene is named only where the DNA matches it firmly. Rows give clone size only sometimes, using once, few, many, or a class for an expanded clone.

d_call,j_call,clone_size,v_call,cdr3_nt,cdr3_aa
TRBD1,TRBJ1-5,.,TRBV10-3,TGTGCCATCAGTGCAGGGGGGAATCAGCCCCAGCATTTT,CAISAGGNQPQHF
TRBD1,TRBJ2-7,.,TRBV29-1,TGCAGCGTTGGAGGGACAGGGGGCTACGAGCAGTACTTC,CSVGGTGGYEQYF
.,TRBJ1-2,.,TRBV6-5,TGTGCCAGCAGTCTCTCTTCGGGGGGCTACACCTTC,CASSLSSGGYTF
TRBD2,TRBJ2-7,.,TRBV7-7,TGTGCTAGCAGCTTGGGGACTAGCGGGACCCACGAGCAGTACTTC,CASSLGTSGTHEQYF
.,TRBJ2-6,.,TRBV6-4,TGTGCCAGCGCCCCGTCCGGGGCCAACGTCCTGACTTTC,CASAPSGANVLTF
.,TRBJ2-3,.,TRBV4-2,TGTGCCAGCAGCCAAGAGGCGCCCCCTAGCACAGATACGCAGTATTTT,CASSQEAPPSTDTQYF
TRBD2,TRBJ2-3,.,TRBV7-2,TGTGCCAGCAGCTACGGACTAGCGGGGGGGCGAGCAGATACGCAGTATTTT,CASSYGLAGGRADTQYF
TRBD1,TRBJ2-6,.,TRBV5-5,TGTGCCAGCAGCTCACTGGGACAGGGGAGCTCTGGGGCCAACGTCCTGACTTTC,CASSSLGQGSSGANVLTF
.,TRBJ2-2,.,TRBV7-8,TGTGCCAGCAGCTTAGTGGGAGACCAGGGGATTTACCGGGGAGCTGTTTTT,CASSLVGDQGIYRGAVF
.,TRBJ1-2,.,TRBV18,TGTGCCAGCTCTCTCTCTTATGGCTACACCTTC,CASSLSYGYTF
TRBD2,TRBJ2-5,.,TRBV7-2,TGTGCCAGCAGCTCCCCCCGGGGGAGGGCTAGCGGGGGTCAAGAGACCCAGTACTTC,CASSSPRGRASGGQETQYF
.,TRBJ1-5,.,TRBV30,TGTGCCGGGGACCGGGACTTCTTCGATGTGAATCAGCCCCAGCATTTT,CAGDRDFFDVNQPQHF
.,TRBJ2-3,.,TRBV6-5,TGTGCCACATACGAGGTGGGAACTAGCACAGATACGCAGTATTTT,CATYEVGTSTDTQYF
.,TRBJ2-5,.,TRBV7-2,TGTGCCAGCAGCTTATCCCTAGGGGAGACCCAGTACTTC,CASSLSLGETQYF
TRBD2,TRBJ2-5,once,TRBV7-2,TGTGCCAGCAGCACGCGGGGGGGGGAGCTAGAGACCCAGTACTTC,CASSTRGGELETQYF
TRBD1,TRBJ2-5,.,TRBV9,TGTGCCAGCAGCGTAACAGGGGGTTTGGAGACCCAGTACTTC,CASSVTGGLETQYF
.,TRBJ1-1,.,TRBV5-1,TGCGCCAGCAGCTTGGGGGCAGGAAACACTGAAGCTTTCTTT,CASSLGAGNTEAFF
TRBD2,TRBJ2-3,.,TRBV5-1,TGCGCCAGCGAGACTAGCGGGGGCACAGATACGCAGTATTTT,CASETSGGTDTQYF
TRBD1,TRBJ1-1,.,TRBV2,TGTGCCAGCAGTGTTGCCGGCAGGGGGGACACTGAAGCTTTCTTT,CASSVAGRGDTEAFF
TRBD2,TRBJ2-5,.,TRBV4-1,TGCGCCAGCAGCCTAGCGGGGGTCGGGGGGACCCAGTACTTC,CASSLAGVGGTQYF
TRBD1,TRBJ1-1,.,TRBV7-8,TGTGCCAGCAGCTCAAGGACAGGGAACACTGAAGCTTTCTTT,CASSSRTGNTEAFF
TRBD1,TRBJ1-1,.,TRBV29-1,TGCAGCGCACAGGGGGCGGTTGACACTGAAGCTTTCTTT,CSAQGAVDTEAFF
TRBD1,TRBJ1-1,.,TRBV19,TGTGCCAGTAATAAGGGGGCGGCCGGAGTCAACACTGAAGCTTTCTTT,CASNKGAAGVNTEAFF
TRBD1,TRBJ1-2,.,TRBV4-3,TGCGCCAGCAGCCAAGATAGGGGGCCCTATGGCTACACCTTC,CASSQDRGPYGYTF
.,TRBJ2-5,.,TRBV6-5,TGTGCCAGCAGTTCCCACGGGAGTGAAGAGACCCAGTACTTC,CASSSHGSEETQYF
TRBD2,TRBJ2-3,.,TRBV19,TGTGCCACCTCCAGCGGGGGGAGCACAGATACGCAGTATTTT,CATSSGGSTDTQYF
.,TRBJ1-3,.,TRBV7-8,TGTGCCAGCAGCTTCTTGGCAGCAGTCTCTGGAAACACCATATATTTT,CASSFLAAVSGNTIYF
TRBD1,TRBJ2-5,.,TRBV9,TGTGCCAGCAGCCCTTGGACAGGCCAAGAGACCCAGTACTTC,CASSPWTGQETQYF
.,TRBJ1-2,.,TRBV7-9,TGTGCCAGCAGCCCTGGACAGAGCGGTGGCTACACCTTC,CASSPGQSGGYTF
.,TRBJ2-5,once,TRBV5-1,TGCGCCAGCAGCTCGGCTAGGGCCCAAGAGACCCAGTACTTC,CASSSARAQETQYF
.,TRBJ2-1,.,TRBV5-1,TGCGCCAGCAGCCCGGGGGCACGGAGCAATGAGCAGTTCTTC,CASSPGARSNEQFF
.,TRBJ1-1,.,TRBV6-5,TGTGCCAGCAGTTACTCGCCAAGCACTGAAGCTTTCTTT,CASSYSPSTEAFF
TRBD1,TRBJ2-7,.,TRBV5-4,TGTGCCAGCAGCTTAGTGGGGACAGGGCCCCCTCGGTACGAGCAGTACTTC,CASSLVGTGPPRYEQYF
.,TRBJ2-3,.,TRBV27,TGTGCCAGCGGACCCCTGGCCTCGAGGGGAGATACGCAGTATTTT,CASGPLASRGDTQYF
.,TRBJ2-2,.,TRBV4-3,TGCGCCAGCAGCCATTCTGCGAACACCGGGGAGCTGTTTTTT,CASSHSANTGELFF
.,TRBJ2-5,.,TRBV4-2,TGTGCCAGCAGCCGTACCCAGGGGGAGACCCAGTACTTC,CASSRTQGETQYF
.,TRBJ1-3,.,TRBV7-3,TGTGCCAGCAGCTTAAATCCTGGAAACACCATATATTTT,CASSLNPGNTIYF
.,TRBJ2-7,once,TRBV13,TGTGCCAGCAGCGCAACCGGGGGCTACGAGCAGTACTTC,CASSATGGYEQYF
.,TRBJ2-3,.,TRBV18,TGTGCCAGCTCAAAAACAGATACGCAGTATTTT,CASSKTDTQYF
TRBD1,TRBJ1-4,.,TRBV29-1,TGCAGCGTCAGCCGGGACAGGGGCCCTAATGAAAAACTGTTTTTT,CSVSRDRGPNEKLFF
.,TRBJ2-1,once,TRBV7-2,TGTGCCAGCCGCTCGGGGGCAGCCGAGGGACACGAGCAGTTCTTC,CASRSGAAEGHEQFF
.,TRBJ1-5,.,TRBV5-8,TGTGCCAGCAGCCCCAGGAGCAATCAGCCCCAGCATTTT,CASSPRSNQPQHF
TRBD1,TRBJ2-3,.,TRBV19,TGTGCCAGTAGTATAGAGGACAGGCCATCTATCGATACGCAGTATTTT,CASSIEDRPSIDTQYF
.,TRBJ2-5,.,TRBV5-1,TGCGCCAGCAGCTTTCCAGAAGAGACCCAGTACTTC,CASSFPEETQYF
.,TRBJ2-1,.,TRBV11-2,TGTGCCAGCAGCTCAATCATTGGGAATGAGCAGTTCTTC,CASSSIIGNEQFF
.,TRBJ2-1,.,TRBV5-1,TGCGCCAGCAGCTTGGGTCATGTCCTTTACAATGAGCAGTTCTTC,CASSLGHVLYNEQFF
.,TRBJ1-2,.,TRBV6-1,TGTGCCAGCAGTGAATCTTGGGGGAATGGCTACACCTTC,CASSESWGNGYTF
.,TRBJ1-2,.,TRBV7-9,TGTGCCAGCACCCCGGCCGGGGGAGGAGGCTATGGCTACACCTTC,CASTPAGGGGYGYTF
TRBD2,TRBJ2-3,.,TRBV4-3,TGCGCCAGCAGCCAGGCTCTAGCGGGGGGAAACACAGATACGCAGTATTTT,CASSQALAGGNTDTQYF
.,TRBJ2-5,.,TRBV27,TGTGCCAGCAGTAGAAGGGGGACCCAGTACTTC,CASSRRGTQYF
.,TRBJ1-2,.,TRBV5-1,TGCGCCAGCAGCTTGGGGTATGGCTACACCTTC,CASSLGYGYTF
TRBD1,TRBJ1-1,.,TRBV11-3,TGTGCCAGCAGCGGGGGACAGGGAGAAAACACTGAAGCTTTCTTT,CASSGGQGENTEAFF
.,TRBJ1-1,.,TRBV6-5,TGTGCCAGCAGGAGAGGGGTGAACACTGAAGCTTTCTTT,CASRRGVNTEAFF
TRBD1,TRBJ2-3,once,TRBV5-4,TGTGCCAGCAGCCCGAAGGACAGGGTAATCGATACGCAGTATTTT,CASSPKDRVIDTQYF
.,TRBJ2-5,.,TRBV25-1,TGTGCCAGCAGGCAGATCACCCCACGGCAGGAGACCCAGTACTTC,CASRQITPRQETQYF
TRBD1,TRBJ1-6,.,TRBV5-5,TGTGCCAGCAGCCGGGACCCCAGGGGGTCTGAAGATTCACCCCTCCACTTT,CASSRDPRGSEDSPLHF